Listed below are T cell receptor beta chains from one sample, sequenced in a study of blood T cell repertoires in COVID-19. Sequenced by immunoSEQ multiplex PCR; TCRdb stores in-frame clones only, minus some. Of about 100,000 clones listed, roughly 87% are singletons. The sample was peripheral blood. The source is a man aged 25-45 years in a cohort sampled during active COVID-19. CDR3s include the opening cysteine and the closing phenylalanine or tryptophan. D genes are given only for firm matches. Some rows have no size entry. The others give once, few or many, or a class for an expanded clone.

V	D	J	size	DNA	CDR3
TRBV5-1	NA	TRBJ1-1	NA	TGCGCCAGCAGCCCCCAGGCGGGGAACACTGAAGCTTTCTTT	CASSPQAGNTEAFF
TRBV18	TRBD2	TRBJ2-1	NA	TGTGCCAGCTCACCACCGTCTAGCGGGGGTTTCAATGAGCAGTTCTTC	CASSPPSSGGFNEQFF
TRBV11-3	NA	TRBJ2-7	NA	TGTGCCAGCAGCGACAACAGGGTCGGCTACGAGCAGTACTTC	CASSDNRVGYEQYF
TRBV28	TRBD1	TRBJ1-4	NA	TGTGCCAGCAGAATAGGGACAGGGGTTAATGAAAAACTGTTTTTT	CASRIGTGVNEKLFF
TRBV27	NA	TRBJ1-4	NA	TGTGCCAGCTCCACCCGGACAGCAATTGGGTATAATGAAAAACTGTTTTTT	CASSTRTAIGYNEKLFF
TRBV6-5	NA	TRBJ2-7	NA	TGTGCCAGCACCGAACAGGGTGCCGAGCAGTACTTC	CASTEQGAEQYF
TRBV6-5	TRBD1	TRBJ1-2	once	TGTGCCAGCAGGGACCCGGGACAGGGGAACTATGGCTACACCTTC	CASRDPGQGNYGYTF
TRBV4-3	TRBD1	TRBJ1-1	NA	TGCGCCAGCAGCCAAGCGGACAGGGAAACTGAAGCTTTCTTT	CASSQADRETEAFF
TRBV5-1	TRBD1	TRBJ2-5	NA	TGCGCCAGCAGCTTGGACGGGACAGGCCAAGAGACCCAGTACTTC	CASSLDGTGQETQYF
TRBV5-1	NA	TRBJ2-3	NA	TGCGCCAGCAGCGTGATTGAGGTAGATACGCAGTATTTT	CASSVIEVDTQYF